A single sample gave rise to the 8 T cell receptor beta chains below, sequenced in a study of CD8 T cells in ankylosing spondylitis (dated by TCRdb to about 2017). Overall results and qualifications from the work: A TCR beta motif made up of several highly homologous amino acid variants appeared to be characteristic of blood from ankylosing spondylitis patients.

Libraries were built with 5' RACE. Instrument used: Illumina HiSeq 2500. TCRdb reprocessing: public reads trimmed at Q25 with fastp, clones called with MiXCR, in-frame beta chains kept. Every CDR3 protein is listed once, alongside the most common genes and DNA of its rows. The sample contains about 540,000 distinct CDR3 sequences, approximately 11% of them found a single time. The ten largest clones take up 6.8% of the sample. No antigen has been identified for these receptors. The sample comprised blood, either unsorted or a sorted T cell fraction (not recorded which). These receptors were collected from a male donor with ankylosing spondylitis.

In its sample, this clonotype was seen a few times. This chain joins TRBV5-4 and TRBJ1-3; 9 bases fit TRBD1. The CDR3 runs to 14 residues. V shed 5 bases, J shed 7 bases, and the junction held 7 bases outside the gene matches. Per the germline V gene, CDR1 is SGHNT and CDR2 is YYREEE (reference sequence). The CDR3: CASRNDRGANTIYF. The CDR3 DNA sequence: TGTGCCAGCAGAAATGACAGGGGGGCGAACACCATATATTTT.

This clonotype has a handful of counts. V usage is TRBV12-3 or TRBV12-4 and J usage is TRBJ1-4; 9 nucleotides align to TRBD1. V lost 5 bases and J lost 5; bases outside the gene matches: 6. The CDR3 spans 15 residues. CDR3 coding DNA: TGTGCCAGCAGTCCGGGACAGGGTAAAAATGAAAAACTGTTTTTT. Protein product: CASSPGQGKNEKLFF.

This clonotype was observed a few times. The gene calls are TRBV20-1 and TRBJ2-3; 11 bases are shared with TRBD2. V was clipped by 3 bases and J by 3 bases; unmatched bases: 5. Germline CDR1 is DFQATT and CDR2 is SNEGSKA (reference sequence). The CDR3 is 15 amino acids. As DNA, the CDR3 is TGCAGTGCTAGGGGGACTAGCGGTAGGACAGATACGCAGTATTTT. Translation: CSARGTSGRTDTQYF.

This clonotype was seen a handful of times. The rearrangement links TRBV18 to TRBJ2-5; maybe TRBD2 (5 bases). This CDR3 spans 13 amino acids. V was cut by 3 bases and J by 3 bases, with 8 bases left in between. The germline gives CDR1 KGHSH, CDR2 LQKENI. CDR3 sequence: CASSPWGEETQYF. CDR3 nucleotide sequence: TGTGCCAGCTCACCTTGGGGAGAAGAGACCCAGTACTTC.

This clonotype has just a few counts. V usage is TRBV6-1 and J usage is TRBJ2-7; 12 nucleotides agree with TRBD2. The CDR3 spans 17 residues. Looked up from germline, CDR1 is MNHNS and CDR2 is SASEGT. V was clipped by 1 base and J by 6 bases; unmatched bases: 10. CDR3 sequence (DNA): TGTGCCAGCAGTGAAGGACTAGCGGGAGATGTTTATGGCGAGCAGTACGTC. It specifies CASSEGLAGDVYGEQYV.

The sample holds a few counts of this clonotype. The genes are TRBV29-1 and TRBJ1-1, with 7 bases aligning to TRBD1. The V gene end was trimmed by 1 base and the J gene end by 5 bases; junction bases not matched to a gene: 7. This CDR3 comprises 14 residues. Per germline, CDR1 SQVTM and CDR2 ANQGSEA. CDR3 DNA: TGCAGCGTTGAAGTAGGTGACAGGGTAACTGAAGCTTTCTTT. It translates to CSVEVGDRVTEAFF.

This chain links TRBV25-1 with TRBJ1-1; 8 nucleotides line up with TRBD1. CDR3 size: 15 residues. Germline V gives CDR1 MGHDK, CDR2 SYGVNS. V shed 4 bases and J 2 bases; nucleotides not matched to a gene: 6. The CDR3, as DNA: TGTGCCAGCAGTGGGTGGACAGGGTCTAACACTGAAGCTTTCTTT. Its translation is CASSGWTGSNTEAFF.

As DNA, the CDR3 is TGTGCCAGCAGTGAAACGACAGCCACAGATACGCAGTATTTT. Translated, it gives CASSETTATDTQYF. This chain connects TRBV2 to TRBJ2-3; possibly TRBD1 for D (5 bases). The CDR3 extends over 14 amino acids. The V gene's germline CDR1 is SNHLY and CDR2 FYNNEI. V dropped 2 bases and J dropped 2 bases, with 8 bases sitting between them.